This TCR beta chain was obtained from a study of neurological immune-mediated disorders. TCRdb fed the 5' RACE reads into MiXCR, producing one record per CDR3 protein. Among tens of thousands of distinct CDR3 sequences listed, about 7% were seen once. This clonotype was seen many times. Sample: PBMCs. This TCR derives from a woman aged 40-49 years in good health.

The CDR3 loop reads CSARDREWRGNTEAFF. CDR3 coding DNA: TGCAGTGCTAGAGATAGGGAGTGGAGGGGGAACACTGAAGCTTTCTTT. The chain uses TRBV20-1 and TRBJ1-1; D possibly corresponds to TRBD1 (5 bases). The CDR3 is made up of 16 amino acids. Trimming removed 0 bases at V and 1 base at J, with 15 bases between. Germline V lookup: CDR1 DFQATT, CDR2 SNEGSKA (reference sequence).